These T cell receptor beta chains were read from a single sample in a study of T cells after yellow fever vaccination. MiXCR, applied by TCRdb to the 5' RACE reads, yields one record per CDR3 protein. Of 100,000 to 150,000 distinct CDR3 sequences listed, more than 6.5% are singletons. Source: CD4+ T cells sorted from PBMCs, taken 10 days after the first yellow fever vaccination. These receptor sequences come from a man between 18 and 35 years old who received the YFV17D yellow fever vaccine. Each CDR3 is given without its conserved first and last residue.

J gene: TRBJ2-2; V gene: TRBV28; CDR3 protein: ASGDRRGELF
J gene: TRBJ2-3; V gene: TRBV7-9; CDR3 protein: ASSLALAGGQDTQY
J gene: TRBJ2-3; V gene: TRBV20-1; CDR3 protein: SVSGVERGDTQY
J gene: TRBJ1-1; V gene: TRBV3-1; CDR3 protein: ASSQTSTNTEAF
J gene: TRBJ2-3; V gene: TRBV9; CDR3 protein: ASSATSGGRTDTQY
J gene: TRBJ1-1; V gene: TRBV6-1; CDR3 protein: ASSKTPLAAAGPHTEAF
J gene: TRBJ2-1; V gene: TRBV4-3; CDR3 protein: ASSQAAVANEQF
J gene: TRBJ2-7; V gene: TRBV5-4; CDR3 protein: ASSTRTSGGGSYEQY
J gene: TRBJ2-2; V gene: TRBV4-1; CDR3 protein: ASSQQGWTGELF
J gene: TRBJ2-3; V gene: TRBV7-2; CDR3 protein: ASSSSSGAEY
J gene: TRBJ1-4; V gene: TRBV4-3; CDR3 protein: ASSPTGGATNEKLF
J gene: TRBJ1-1; V gene: TRBV7-2; CDR3 protein: ASSLEARTEAF
J gene: TRBJ1-5; V gene: TRBV6-1; CDR3 protein: ASSDATIRSTQAQPQH
J gene: TRBJ1-5; V gene: TRBV6-2/TRBV6-3; CDR3 protein: ASSYQGTQPQH
J gene: TRBJ2-7; V gene: TRBV7-6; CDR3 protein: ASSSRRRRKDRVNEQY
J gene: TRBJ2-1; V gene: TRBV10-2; CDR3 protein: ASSWGGTGNEQF
J gene: TRBJ1-5; V gene: TRBV5-1; CDR3 protein: ASSLSRDQPQH
J gene: TRBJ2-6; V gene: TRBV18; CDR3 protein: ASSPSSGAGANVLT
J gene: TRBJ2-1; V gene: TRBV2; CDR3 protein: ASSESGGEQF
J gene: TRBJ1-3; V gene: TRBV7-9; CDR3 protein: ASSSAGQQAGNTIY
J gene: TRBJ1-1; V gene: TRBV10-3; CDR3 protein: AISPSLIMNTEAF
J gene: TRBJ2-5; V gene: TRBV4-3; CDR3 protein: ASSQEASASTQY
J gene: TRBJ1-2; V gene: TRBV20-1; CDR3 protein: SARTPPGGYT
J gene: TRBJ2-5; V gene: TRBV5-1; CDR3 protein: ASSFGTTEETQY
J gene: TRBJ2-5; V gene: TRBV20-1; CDR3 protein: SARVQTSGELQETQY
J gene: TRBJ1-1; V gene: TRBV6-1; CDR3 protein: ASSKRGGGGYNEAF
J gene: TRBJ2-5; V gene: TRBV7-9; CDR3 protein: ASSSGTYQETQY
J gene: TRBJ2-1; V gene: TRBV20-1; CDR3 protein: SAFGLSEQF
J gene: TRBJ1-5; V gene: TRBV10-2; CDR3 protein: ASSESDWGQPQH
J gene: TRBJ2-5; V gene: TRBV7-7; CDR3 protein: ASSSTPFGTQY
J gene: TRBJ1-1; V gene: TRBV10-3; CDR3 protein: AISARETTEAF
J gene: TRBJ2-5; V gene: TRBV7-8; CDR3 protein: ASSRRAGRKETQY
J gene: TRBJ2-5; V gene: TRBV2; CDR3 protein: ASSEARRETQY
J gene: TRBJ2-3; V gene: TRBV12-3/TRBV12-4; CDR3 protein: ASSLGQGLTH
J gene: TRBJ2-3; V gene: TRBV4-1; CDR3 protein: ASSPRGGPVDTQY
J gene: TRBJ2-5; V gene: TRBV4-2; CDR3 protein: ASSKGAKAGAVQETQY
J gene: TRBJ1-3; V gene: TRBV7-2; CDR3 protein: ASSGRVKNTIY
J gene: TRBJ2-6; V gene: TRBV27; CDR3 protein: TSSQDISGANVLT
J gene: TRBJ2-3; V gene: TRBV4-1; CDR3 protein: ASSHPDRGRTDTQY
J gene: TRBJ2-3; V gene: TRBV20-1; CDR3 protein: SARLAGRDTQY
J gene: TRBJ1-2; V gene: TRBV12-3/TRBV12-4; CDR3 protein: ASSRTEGYGYT
J gene: TRBJ2-5; V gene: TRBV5-1; CDR3 protein: ASSSGSGSQETQY
J gene: TRBJ2-1; V gene: TRBV9; CDR3 protein: ASSASVGGEQF
J gene: TRBJ2-3; V gene: TRBV7-3; CDR3 protein: ASSPGWSGGFTDTQY
J gene: TRBJ2-2; V gene: TRBV20-1; CDR3 protein: SARAWTSNTGELF
J gene: TRBJ2-1; V gene: TRBV14; CDR3 protein: ASSQDFWDRGPNEQF
J gene: TRBJ1-5; V gene: TRBV5-5; CDR3 protein: ASSLAGGQPQH
J gene: TRBJ1-2; V gene: TRBV18; CDR3 protein: ASSPFSDRDGYT
J gene: TRBJ1-1; V gene: TRBV7-9; CDR3 protein: ASSPKIRVGTEAF
J gene: TRBJ2-6; V gene: TRBV5-1; CDR3 protein: ASGRDISGANVLT
J gene: TRBJ2-3; V gene: TRBV5-1; CDR3 protein: ASSFGVPDTQY
J gene: TRBJ1-2; V gene: TRBV15; CDR3 protein: ATSRDLADGYT
J gene: TRBJ1-3; V gene: TRBV5-1; CDR3 protein: ASSLSGPPGNTIY
J gene: TRBJ1-5; V gene: TRBV3-1; CDR3 protein: ASSRVHSNQPQH
J gene: TRBJ2-4; V gene: TRBV20-1; CDR3 protein: SAFLGRGVKNIQY
J gene: TRBJ2-3; V gene: TRBV5-4; CDR3 protein: ASSAGLAGNTQY
J gene: TRBJ2-2; V gene: TRBV5-4; CDR3 protein: ASSAIGRNTGELF